This TCR beta chain derives from a study of T cell clonotyping in hematopoietic cell transplantation. Overall study: Recipients' pretransplant samples followed cytoreduction. General study points: Recipient TCR diversity dropped after transplant; expanded clonotypes rose from day 30 to 180. CD4 and CD8 repertoire contributions could not be separated without sorting.

As to this clone: The antigen remains unidentified.

Measured with immunoSEQ multiplex PCR; TCRdb has only the in-frame clones, and not every one. The sample contains fewer than 8,500 clones, about 97% of which appear only once. Germline values: CDR1 MGHRA, CDR2 YSYEKL. V was trimmed by 6 bases and J by 0 bases, leaving 11 bases between them. CDR3 length: 14 residues. The time point: recipient sample about 28 days before transplant, after cytoreduction. The TCR sequence derives from a man aged 70-80 years with acute myeloid leukemia. Some clones in this sample may be carry-over from other donors' samples. Here the sequenced sample was peripheral blood mononuclear cells, taken before stem cell transplant. The chain combines TRBV4-1 with TRBJ1-1; tentatively, D is TRBD1 (6 bases). CDR3 protein: CASRGKGVNTEAFF. CDR3 sequence (DNA): TGCGCCAGCAGGGGCAAGGGGGTGAACACTGAAGCTTTCTTT.